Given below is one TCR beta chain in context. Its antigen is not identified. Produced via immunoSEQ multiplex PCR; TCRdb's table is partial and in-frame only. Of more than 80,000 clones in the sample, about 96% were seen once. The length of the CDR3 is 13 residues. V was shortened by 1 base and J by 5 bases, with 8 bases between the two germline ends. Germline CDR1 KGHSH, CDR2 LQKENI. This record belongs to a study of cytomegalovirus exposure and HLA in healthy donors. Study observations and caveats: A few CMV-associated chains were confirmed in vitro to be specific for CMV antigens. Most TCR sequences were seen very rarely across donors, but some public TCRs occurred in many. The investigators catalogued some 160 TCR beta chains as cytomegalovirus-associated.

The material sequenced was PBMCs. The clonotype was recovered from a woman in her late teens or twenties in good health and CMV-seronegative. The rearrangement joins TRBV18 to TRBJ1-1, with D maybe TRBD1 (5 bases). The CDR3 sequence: CASSPRGETEAFF. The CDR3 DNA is TGTGCCAGCTCACCACGGGGGGAAACTGAAGCTTTCTTT.